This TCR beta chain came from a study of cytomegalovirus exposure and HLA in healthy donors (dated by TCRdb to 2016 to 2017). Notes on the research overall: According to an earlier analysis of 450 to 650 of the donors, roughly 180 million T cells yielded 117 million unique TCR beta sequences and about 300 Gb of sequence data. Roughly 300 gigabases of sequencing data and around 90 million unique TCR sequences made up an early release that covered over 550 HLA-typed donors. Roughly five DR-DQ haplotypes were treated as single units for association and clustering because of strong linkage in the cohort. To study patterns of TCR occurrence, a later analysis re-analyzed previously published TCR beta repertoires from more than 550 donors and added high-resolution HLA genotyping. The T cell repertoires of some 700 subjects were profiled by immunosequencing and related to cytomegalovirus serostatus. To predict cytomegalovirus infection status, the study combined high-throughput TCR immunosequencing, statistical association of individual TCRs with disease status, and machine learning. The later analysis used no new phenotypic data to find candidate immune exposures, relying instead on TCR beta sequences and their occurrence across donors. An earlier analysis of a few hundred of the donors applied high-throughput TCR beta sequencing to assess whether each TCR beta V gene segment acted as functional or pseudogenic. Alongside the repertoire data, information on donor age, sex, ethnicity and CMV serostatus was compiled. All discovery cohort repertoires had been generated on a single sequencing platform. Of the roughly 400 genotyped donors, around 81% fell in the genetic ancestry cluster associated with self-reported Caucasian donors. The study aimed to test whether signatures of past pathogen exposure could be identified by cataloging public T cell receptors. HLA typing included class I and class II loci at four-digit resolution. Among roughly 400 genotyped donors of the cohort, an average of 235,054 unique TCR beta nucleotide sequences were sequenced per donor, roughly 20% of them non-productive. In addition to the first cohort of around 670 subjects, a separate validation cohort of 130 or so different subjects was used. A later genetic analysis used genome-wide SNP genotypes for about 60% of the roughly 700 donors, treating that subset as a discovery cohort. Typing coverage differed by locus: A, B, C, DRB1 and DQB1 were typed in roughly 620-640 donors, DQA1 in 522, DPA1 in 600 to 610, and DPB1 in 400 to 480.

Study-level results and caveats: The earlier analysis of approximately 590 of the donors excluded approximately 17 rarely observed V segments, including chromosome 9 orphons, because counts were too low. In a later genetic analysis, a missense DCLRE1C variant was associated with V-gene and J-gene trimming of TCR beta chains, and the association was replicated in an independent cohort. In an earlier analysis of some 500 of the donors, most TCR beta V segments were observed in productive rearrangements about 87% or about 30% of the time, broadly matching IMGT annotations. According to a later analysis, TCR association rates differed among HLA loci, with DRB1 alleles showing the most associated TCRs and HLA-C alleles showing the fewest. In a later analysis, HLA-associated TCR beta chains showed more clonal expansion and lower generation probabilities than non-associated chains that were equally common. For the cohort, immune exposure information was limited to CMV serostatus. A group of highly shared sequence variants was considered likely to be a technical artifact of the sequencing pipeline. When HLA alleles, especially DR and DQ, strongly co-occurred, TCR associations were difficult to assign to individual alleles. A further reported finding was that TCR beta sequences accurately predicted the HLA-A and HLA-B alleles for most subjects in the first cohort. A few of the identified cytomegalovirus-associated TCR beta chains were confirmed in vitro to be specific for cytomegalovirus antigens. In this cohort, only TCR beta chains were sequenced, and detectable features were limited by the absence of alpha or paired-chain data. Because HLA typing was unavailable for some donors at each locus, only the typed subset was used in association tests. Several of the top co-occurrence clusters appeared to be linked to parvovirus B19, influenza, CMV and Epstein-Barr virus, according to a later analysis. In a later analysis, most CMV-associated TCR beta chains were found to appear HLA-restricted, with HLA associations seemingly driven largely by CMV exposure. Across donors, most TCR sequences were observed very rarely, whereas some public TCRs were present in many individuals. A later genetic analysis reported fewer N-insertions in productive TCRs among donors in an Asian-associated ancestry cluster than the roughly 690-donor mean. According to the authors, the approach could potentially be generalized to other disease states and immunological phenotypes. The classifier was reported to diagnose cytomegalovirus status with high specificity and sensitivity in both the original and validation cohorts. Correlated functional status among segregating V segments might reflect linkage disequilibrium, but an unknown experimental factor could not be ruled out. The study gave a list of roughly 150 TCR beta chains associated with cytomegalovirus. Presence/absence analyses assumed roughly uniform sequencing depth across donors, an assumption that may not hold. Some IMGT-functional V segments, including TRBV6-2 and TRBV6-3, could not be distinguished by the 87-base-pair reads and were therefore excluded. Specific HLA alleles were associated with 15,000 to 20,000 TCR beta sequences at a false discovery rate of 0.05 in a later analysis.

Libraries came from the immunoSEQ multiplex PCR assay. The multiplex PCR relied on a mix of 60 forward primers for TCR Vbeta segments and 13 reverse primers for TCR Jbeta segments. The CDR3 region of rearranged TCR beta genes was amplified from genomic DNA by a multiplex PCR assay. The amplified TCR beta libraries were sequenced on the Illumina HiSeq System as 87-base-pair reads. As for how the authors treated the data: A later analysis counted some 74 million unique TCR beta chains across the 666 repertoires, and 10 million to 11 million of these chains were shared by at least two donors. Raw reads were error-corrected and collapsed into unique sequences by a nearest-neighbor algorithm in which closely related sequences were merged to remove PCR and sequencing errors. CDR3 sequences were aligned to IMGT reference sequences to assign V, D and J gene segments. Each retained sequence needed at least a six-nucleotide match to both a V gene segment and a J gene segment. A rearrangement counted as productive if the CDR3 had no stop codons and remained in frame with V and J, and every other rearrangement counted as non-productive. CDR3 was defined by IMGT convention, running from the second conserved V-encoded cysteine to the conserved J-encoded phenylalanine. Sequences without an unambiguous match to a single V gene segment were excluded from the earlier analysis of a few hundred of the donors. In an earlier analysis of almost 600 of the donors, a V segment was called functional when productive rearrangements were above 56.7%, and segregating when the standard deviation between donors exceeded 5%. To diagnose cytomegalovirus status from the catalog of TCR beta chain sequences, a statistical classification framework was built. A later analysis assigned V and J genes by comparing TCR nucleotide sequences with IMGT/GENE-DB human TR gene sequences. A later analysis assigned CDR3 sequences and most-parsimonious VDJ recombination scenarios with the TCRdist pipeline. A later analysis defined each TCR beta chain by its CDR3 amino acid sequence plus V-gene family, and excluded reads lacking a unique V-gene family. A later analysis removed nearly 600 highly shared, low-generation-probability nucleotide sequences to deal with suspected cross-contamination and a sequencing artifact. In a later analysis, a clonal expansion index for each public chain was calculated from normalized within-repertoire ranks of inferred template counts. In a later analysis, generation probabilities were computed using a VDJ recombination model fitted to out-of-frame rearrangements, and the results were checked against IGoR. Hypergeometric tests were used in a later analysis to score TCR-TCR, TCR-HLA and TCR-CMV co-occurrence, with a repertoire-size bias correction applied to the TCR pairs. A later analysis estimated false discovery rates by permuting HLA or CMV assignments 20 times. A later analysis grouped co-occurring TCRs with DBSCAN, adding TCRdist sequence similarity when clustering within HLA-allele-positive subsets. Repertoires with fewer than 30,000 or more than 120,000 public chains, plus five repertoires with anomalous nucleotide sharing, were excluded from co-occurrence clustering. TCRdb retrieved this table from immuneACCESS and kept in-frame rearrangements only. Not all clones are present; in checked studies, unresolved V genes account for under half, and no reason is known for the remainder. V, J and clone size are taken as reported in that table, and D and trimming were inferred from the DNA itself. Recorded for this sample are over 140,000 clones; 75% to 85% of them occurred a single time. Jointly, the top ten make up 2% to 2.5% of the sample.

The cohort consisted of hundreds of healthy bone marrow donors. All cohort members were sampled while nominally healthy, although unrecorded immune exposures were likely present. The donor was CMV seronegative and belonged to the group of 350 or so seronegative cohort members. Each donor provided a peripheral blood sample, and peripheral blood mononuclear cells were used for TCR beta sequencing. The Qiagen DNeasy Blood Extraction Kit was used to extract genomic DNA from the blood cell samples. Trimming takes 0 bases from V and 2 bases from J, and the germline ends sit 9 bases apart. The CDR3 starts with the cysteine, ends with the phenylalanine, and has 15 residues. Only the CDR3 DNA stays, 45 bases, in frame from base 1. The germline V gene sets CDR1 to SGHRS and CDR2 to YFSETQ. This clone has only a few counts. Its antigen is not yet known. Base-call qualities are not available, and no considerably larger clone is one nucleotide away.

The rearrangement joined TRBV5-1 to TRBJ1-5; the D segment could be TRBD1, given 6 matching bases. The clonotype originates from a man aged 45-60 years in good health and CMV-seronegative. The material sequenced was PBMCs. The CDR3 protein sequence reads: CASSLEGGGNQPQHF. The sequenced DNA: TGCGCCAGCAGCTTGGAAGGGGGAGGCAATCAGCCCCAGCATTTT.